This T cell receptor beta chain was observed in a study of blood T cell repertoires in COVID-19. Measured with immunoSEQ multiplex PCR; TCRdb has only the in-frame clones, and not every one. The top ten hold approximately 1.2% of the sample, which has approximately 400,000 clones, roughly 91% seen once. This receptor was identified in a woman under 30 who had recovered from COVID-19. The sample was PBMCs or T cells enriched from blood (not recorded which).

CDR3 bases: TGTGCCAGCAGCTTAATCCCGGGACAGAGCTCCTACGAGCAGTACTTC. Amino acids: CASSLIPGQSSYEQYF. The genes are TRBV7-9 and TRBJ2-7; 7 bases are shared with TRBD1. Germline V gene lookup returns CDR1 SEHNR and CDR2 FQNEAQ (reference sequence). The CDR3 is 16 residues long. The V gene end was trimmed by 2 bases and the J gene end by 0 bases; junction bases not matched to a gene: 7. Full variable domain (outside the CDR3, taken from reference TRBV7-9 and TRBJ2-7): DTGVSQNPRHKITKRGQNVTFRCDPISEHNRLYWYRQTLGQGPEFLTYFQNEAQLEKSRLLSDRFSAERPKGSFSTLEIQRTEQGDSAMYLCASSLIPGQSSYEQYFGPGTRLTVT.